This T cell receptor (beta chain) originates from a study of T cell repertoires in ileal Crohn's disease (dated by TCRdb to between 2018 and 2021). Concerning the study at large: At the time of surgery, about a third of patients were active smokers, and the median duration of disease was 6.5 to 8.5 years. A prospective multicentre cohort supplied the roughly 57 Crohn's disease patients whose TCR repertoires were analysed. Roughly half of the patients were given postoperative therapy, with 15 to 20 on anti-TNF agents and 10 to 12 on thiopurines. A Rutgeerts score above i0 was used to define endoscopic postoperative recurrence. The study was conducted in parallel with a multicentre cohort that was designed to identify predictors of early endoscopic recurrence following ileocolonic resection. The study sequenced 171 mucosal samples from 57 patients, taken at several locations on the surgical specimen and at postoperative endoscopy. Every patient underwent surgery because of a complication, which was stricturing disease in roughly 60% and penetrating disease in about 40%.

With respect to this clone: The antigen this receptor binds is unknown. No base quality information exists; no much larger clone differs at one position.

For commercial TCRB immunosequencing, five hundred nanograms of biopsy DNA were submitted for each sample. Adaptive Biotechnology amplified the CDR3 regions from genomic DNA with a two-step multiplex PCR designed to control amplification bias. In the first PCR, primers covered every V and J gene segment, and in the second PCR, barcodes and Illumina adapters were added. An Illumina instrument was used to sequence the CDR3 libraries. Per the source publication's procedure: Vendor-provided pipelines were combined with custom analysis of raw data in R/Bioconductor under R version 3.3.0. Clonality, ranging from 0 to 1, was calculated as the inverse of the normalised Shannon entropy of all productive clones. High-frequency clones were defined as the share of the repertoire taken up by the top 100 clones, keeping only clones that passed a 95% confidence test. Overlap between samples was measured with the Morisita-Horn index, while repertoire diversity was measured with the Simpson index. This is the immuneACCESS table as TCRdb keeps it, with only in-frame sequences that have V and J called. A part of the clones is gone; compared with another copy, unresolved V genes explain less than half, and the rest is unexplained. V, J and clone size derive from that table, while D and trimming were established from the DNA sequence. A total of about 8,400 clones appear in this sample, about 84% of them only once. Around 13% of the sample is taken by the ten largest.

General study outcomes and caveats: Only a subgroup of patients, of unstated size, had their mucosal CD4 and CD8 T cells sorted and sequenced. A significantly higher proportion of clonal expansions was observed in active smokers at surgery than in non-smokers (approximately 26% vs 17%, p=0.02). Sorted CD8 T cells carried more high-frequency clones than CD4 T cells, suggesting mucosal expansions were mainly CD8. Endoscopic recurrence was found to be associated with higher high-frequency clone percentages at surgery, and recurrence was observed in all patients with clonality above 26.8% (18/57).

In the germline V gene (reference sequence), CDR1 corresponds to GTSNPN and CDR2 to SVGIG. The CDR3 goes from the cysteine to the phenylalanine over 13 residues. Of the read, only the CDR3 DNA is kept; its 39 bases are in frame from base 1. V and J lose 7 bases and 0 bases, and a span of 10 bases separates them. Eligible patients were adults with ileal or ileocolonic Crohn's disease who had an indication for ileocolonic resection. Whole ileal mucosal biopsies were kept frozen at -80 degrees C prior to DNA extraction. Genomic DNA was extracted from frozen whole biopsies using a TRizol-based method and was quantified with a NanoDrop 2000 spectrophotometer.

The sample taken for sequencing was ileal tissue. The TCR comes from an adult with Crohn's disease. The chain couples TRBV30 to TRBJ1-3; TRBD1 is perhaps the D gene, given 5 matching bases. The nucleotide sequence is TGTGCCTCACAGGTGATCTCTGGAAACACCATATATTTT. It specifies CASQVISGNTIYF.